Detailed here is one T cell receptor (beta chain). In its sample, this clone was seen once. Its antigen is unknown. Base qualities are not recorded, but no much larger clone differs from it by a single base. The cohort was made up of hundreds of healthy bone marrow donors. Cohort members were all nominally healthy when sampled, although unrecorded immune exposures were likely present. The donor tested CMV seronegative and was one of the 352 seronegative cohort members. Every donor gave a peripheral blood sample, and the peripheral blood mononuclear cells from that sample were used for TCR beta sequencing. The Qiagen DNeasy Blood Extraction Kit was used to extract genomic DNA from the blood cell samples. CDR1 and CDR2, looked up from the germline V gene, are MDHEN and SYDVKM. V ends up 7 bases short and J 11 bases short, with an unmatched junction base count of 14. From the cysteine up to the phenylalanine, the CDR3 has a length of 14 residues. The entry retains the CDR3 DNA only, 42 bases that are in frame from base 1.

The record originates from a study of cytomegalovirus exposure and HLA in healthy donors (dated by TCRdb to about 2017). For the wider study: In an earlier analysis of fewer than 750 of the donors, roughly 300 Gb of sequence data and just under 120 million unique TCR beta sequences from 150 million to 200 million T cells were reported. About 300 gigabases of sequencing data and roughly 81 million unique TCR sequences made up an early release that covered around 640 HLA-typed donors. Of the 350 to 450 genotyped donors, approximately 83% fell in the genetic ancestry cluster associated with self-reported Caucasian donors. The study was designed to test whether signatures of past pathogen exposure could be identified by cataloging public T cell receptors. Using immunosequencing, the study profiled T cell repertoires from some 670 subjects and related those repertoires to cytomegalovirus serostatus. Along with the approximately 700-subject first cohort, a separate validation cohort of over a hundred different subjects was used. To predict cytomegalovirus infection status, the study brought together high-throughput TCR immunosequencing, statistical association of individual TCRs with disease status, and machine learning. To study patterns of TCR occurrence, a later analysis re-analyzed previously published TCR beta repertoires from 666 donors and added high-resolution HLA genotyping. Rather than drawing on any new phenotypic data, the later analysis identified candidate immune exposures from TCR beta sequences and the way those sequences occurred across donors. In an earlier analysis of 500 to 650 of the donors, high-throughput TCR beta sequencing was used to judge whether each TCR beta V gene segment behaved as functional or pseudogenic. Alongside the repertoire data, information on donor age, sex, ethnicity and CMV serostatus was compiled. A later genetic analysis used genome-wide SNP genotypes for about 55% of the 666 donors, treating that subset as a discovery cohort. All discovery cohort repertoires had been generated on a single sequencing platform. Class I and class II HLA loci were covered by the typing at four-digit resolution. Typing coverage varied by locus: about 629-630 donors for A, B, C, DRB1 and DQB1; some 520 for DQA1; approximately 610 for DPA1; more than 450 for DPB1. Because of strong linkage in the cohort, a handful of DR-DQ haplotypes were treated as single units for association and clustering. Across roughly 420 genotyped donors of the cohort, an average of about 240,000 unique TCR beta nucleotide sequences per donor were sequenced, and roughly 20% of those sequences were non-productive.

Receptors were amplified or captured by the immunoSEQ multiplex PCR assay. For the multiplex PCR, a mixture combining 60 forward primers for TCR Vbeta segments and 13 reverse primers for TCR Jbeta segments was used. The CDR3 region of rearranged TCR beta genes was amplified from genomic DNA by a multiplex PCR assay. The Illumina HiSeq System was used to sequence the amplified TCR beta libraries as 87-base-pair reads. The original pipeline was this. A later analysis tallied approximately 87 million unique TCR beta chains across the 666 repertoires, and some 10 million of those chains were shared by two or more donors. A nearest-neighbor algorithm error-corrected the raw reads and collapsed the reads into unique sequences, merging closely related sequences to remove PCR and sequencing errors. To assign V, D and J gene segments, CDR3 sequences were aligned to IMGT reference sequences. For a sequence to be retained, at least a six-nucleotide match to both a V gene segment and a J gene segment was required. A rearrangement counted as productive if the CDR3 had no stop codons and remained in frame with V and J, and every other rearrangement counted as non-productive. Following IMGT convention, CDR3 was defined as the stretch from the second conserved V-encoded cysteine to the conserved J-encoded phenylalanine. The earlier analysis of about 500 of the donors excluded sequences that lacked an unambiguous match to a single V gene segment. An earlier analysis of a few hundred of the donors called V segments functional above 56.7% productive rearrangements and segregating when the between-donor standard deviation exceeded 5%. A statistical classification framework was built for diagnosing cytomegalovirus status from the catalog of TCR beta chain sequences. V and J gene assignment, in a later analysis, came from comparing TCR nucleotide sequences with IMGT/GENE-DB human TR gene sequences. Using the TCRdist pipeline, a later analysis assigned CDR3 sequences along with most-parsimonious VDJ recombination scenarios. A later analysis defined each TCR beta chain by its CDR3 amino acid sequence plus V-gene family, and excluded reads lacking a unique V-gene family. To address suspected cross-contamination and a sequencing artifact, a later analysis removed under 600 highly shared, low-generation-probability nucleotide sequences. For each public chain, a later analysis derived a clonal expansion index from normalized ranks of inferred template counts within each repertoire. In a later analysis, generation probabilities were computed with a VDJ recombination model fitted to out-of-frame rearrangements, and the resulting probabilities were checked against IGoR. In a later analysis, TCR-TCR, TCR-HLA and TCR-CMV co-occurrence was scored with hypergeometric tests, and a repertoire-size bias correction was applied to TCR pairs. A later analysis estimated false discovery rates by permuting HLA or CMV assignments 20 times. A later analysis grouped co-occurring TCRs with DBSCAN, adding TCRdist sequence similarity when clustering within HLA-allele-positive subsets. Repertoires with fewer than 30,000 or more than 120,000 public chains were left out of co-occurrence clustering, as were five repertoires with anomalous nucleotide sharing. Here the immuneACCESS table is served through TCRdb, limited to in-frame sequences with V and J called. Missing clones are a known gap in these copies; in checked studies unresolved V genes cover under half, and the rest lacks a known reason. Clone size and V and J calls were adopted from that table, with D and trimming inferred from the DNA. The sample table contains about 180,000 clones; only one count was recorded for roughly 85% of them. Jointly, the top ten make up 1% of the sample.

What the authors observed across the whole study: The cohort was sequenced for TCR beta chains only, and without alpha or paired-chain data the features that could be detected were limited. When HLA alleles, especially DR and DQ, strongly co-occurred, TCR associations were difficult to assign to individual alleles. Linkage disequilibrium might explain the correlated functional status among segregating V segments, but an unknown experimental factor could not be excluded. An association between a missense DCLRE1C variant and V-gene and J-gene trimming of TCR beta chains was found in a later genetic analysis and replicated in an independent cohort. In a later genetic analysis, fewer N-insertions in productive TCRs were reported among donors in an Asian-associated ancestry cluster than the roughly 640-donor mean. A later analysis reported that several top co-occurrence clusters appeared linked to parvovirus B19, influenza, CMV and Epstein-Barr virus. A later analysis associated 16,951 TCR beta sequences with specific HLA alleles at a false discovery rate of 0.05. The 87-base-pair reads could not distinguish some IMGT-functional V segments, including TRBV6-2 and TRBV6-3, so those segments were excluded. Because some donors lacked HLA typing at each locus, the association tests relied only on the typed subset. Most TCR sequences were seen in very few donors, while some public TCRs were found in many individuals. A cluster of highly shared sequence variants was judged likely to be a technical artifact of the sequencing pipeline. The earlier analysis of about 600 of the donors excluded 15 to 20 rarely observed V segments, including chromosome 9 orphons, because counts were too low. A later analysis found that HLA-associated TCR beta chains were more clonally expanded and had lower generation probabilities than equally common non-associated chains. The classifier was reported to diagnose cytomegalovirus status with high specificity and sensitivity in both the original cohort and the validation cohort. A further reported finding was that TCR beta sequences accurately predicted the HLA-A and HLA-B alleles for most subjects in the first cohort. In a later analysis, the rate of TCR association differed among HLA loci, with DRB1 alleles having the most associated TCRs and HLA-C alleles having the fewest. The study gave a list of under 200 TCR beta chains associated with cytomegalovirus. In a later analysis, most CMV-associated TCR beta chains were found to appear HLA-restricted, with HLA associations seemingly driven largely by CMV exposure. Presence/absence analyses assumed roughly uniform sequencing depth across donors, an assumption that may not hold. An earlier analysis of approximately 570 of the donors showed that most TCR beta V segments appeared in productive rearrangements either about 87% or about 30% of the time, which broadly matched IMGT annotations. Immune exposure information for the cohort was limited to CMV serostatus. The authors suggested that the approach could potentially be generalized to other disease states and immunological phenotypes. Three of the identified cytomegalovirus-associated TCR beta chains were confirmed in vitro to be specific for cytomegalovirus antigens.

The rearrangement joined TRBV28 to TRBJ2-1; 7 junctional bases match TRBD1. The TCR comes from a boy aged 2 to 10 in good health and CMV-seronegative. The sequencing sample was made of PBMCs. CDR3 reads: CASTEQGSTRKQFF. Read as DNA, the sequence is TGTGCCAGCACTGAACAGGGGTCCACTAGGAAGCAGTTCTTC.